This T cell receptor beta chain originates from a study of CD8+CD57+ T cells in acquired aplastic anemia. In patients chosen for sequencing, flow cytometry had shown CD8+CD57+ cell expansion. Acquired aplastic anemia of severe grade affected all patients. Points on this clonotype: The antigen is unknown.

TCR beta VDJ and CDR3 profiles were obtained from a genomic DNA template. MiXCR, run by TCRdb on the reads, gives a single entry per CDR3 protein. The table shows approximately 470,000 distinct CDR3 sequences, with around 33% occurring only once. V lost 8 bases to trimming and J lost 7 bases, with 21 bases between them. The CDR3 runs 15 residues. CDR1 and CDR2 from the germline V gene are MNHEY and SVGEGT. Points from the study as a whole: Patients shared approximately 30 CD8+ CDR3 sequences with controls. Patient and control CD8+ Simpson's diversity was not significantly different.

The V and J genes are TRBV6-2 or TRBV6-3 and TRBJ1-5; possibly TRBD1 for D (6 bases). Sequenced material: sorted CD4+, CD8+, or CD8+CD57+ T cells (not recorded which) from PBMCs. The TCR comes from a human donor with aplastic anemia. The CDR3 DNA follows: TGTGCCAGCCGTTTCTTTACCGGGGGCAGGCAGCCCCAGCATTTT. It is translated as CASRFFTGGRQPQHF.